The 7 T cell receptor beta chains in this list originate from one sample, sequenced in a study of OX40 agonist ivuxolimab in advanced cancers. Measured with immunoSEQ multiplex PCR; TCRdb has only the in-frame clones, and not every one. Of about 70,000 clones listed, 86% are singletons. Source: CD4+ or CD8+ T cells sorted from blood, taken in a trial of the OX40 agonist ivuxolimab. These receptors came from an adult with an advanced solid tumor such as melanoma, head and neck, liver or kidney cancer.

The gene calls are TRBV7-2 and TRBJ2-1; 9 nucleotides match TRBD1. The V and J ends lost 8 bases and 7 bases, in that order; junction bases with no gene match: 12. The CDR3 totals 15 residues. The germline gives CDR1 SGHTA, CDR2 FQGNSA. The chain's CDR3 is CASRPGDRVLNEQFF. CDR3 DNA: TGTGCCAGCCGCCCGGGGGACAGGGTCTTAAATGAGCAGTTCTTC.

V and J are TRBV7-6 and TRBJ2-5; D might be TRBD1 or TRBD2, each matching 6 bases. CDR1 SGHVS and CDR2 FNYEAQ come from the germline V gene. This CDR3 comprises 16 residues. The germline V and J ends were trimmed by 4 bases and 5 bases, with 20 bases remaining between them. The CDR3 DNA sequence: TGTGCCAGCAGCTCGCGGAACGGGAGAAGGGGGGAGACCCAGTACTTC. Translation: CASSSRNGRRGETQYF.

The CDR3 loop is CASSLDPMSGYTF. CDR3 DNA: TGTGCCAGCAGCTTAGACCCGATGTCTGGCTACACCTTC. The chain is built from TRBV7-2 and TRBJ1-2, with D unresolved. Germline V gene data show CDR1 as SGHTA and CDR2 as FQGNSA. This CDR3 has 13 residues. V was trimmed by 1 base and J by 7 bases, leaving 10 bases between them. The full variable domain, in which reference TRBV7-2 and TRBJ1-2 provide the parts outside the CDR3, is GAGVSQSPSNKVTEKGKDVELRCDPISGHTALYWYRQSLGQGLEFLIYFQGNSAPDKSGLPSDRFSAERTGGSVSTLTIQRTQQEDSAVYLCASSLDPMSGYTFGSGTRLTVV.

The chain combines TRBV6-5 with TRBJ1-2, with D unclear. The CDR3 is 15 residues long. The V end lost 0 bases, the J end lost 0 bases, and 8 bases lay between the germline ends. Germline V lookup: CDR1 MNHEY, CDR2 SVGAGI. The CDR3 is CASSYSGTSNYGYTF. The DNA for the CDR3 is TGTGCCAGCAGTTACTCGGGCACCTCTAACTATGGCTACACCTTC.

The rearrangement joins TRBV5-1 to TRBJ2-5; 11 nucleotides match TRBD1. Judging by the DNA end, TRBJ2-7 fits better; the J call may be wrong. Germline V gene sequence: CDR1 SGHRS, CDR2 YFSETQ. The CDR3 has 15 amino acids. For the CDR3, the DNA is TGCGCCAGCAGCCCTTCTGGGACAGGGGGAGACGAGCAGTACTTC. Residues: CASSPSGTGGDEQYF.

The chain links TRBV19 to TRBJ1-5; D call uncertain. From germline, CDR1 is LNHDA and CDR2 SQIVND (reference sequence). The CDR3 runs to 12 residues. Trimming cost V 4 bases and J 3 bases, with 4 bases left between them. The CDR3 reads CASSRINQPQHF. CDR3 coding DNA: TGTGCCAGTAGTAGAATCAATCAGCCCCAGCATTTT.

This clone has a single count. The CDR3, as DNA: TGTGCCAGCAGCCTCGAGAGGGGCATCGGGGAGCTGTTTTTT. Encoded protein: CASSLERGIGELFF. The J gene is TRBJ2-2, the V gene TRBV5-6; possibly TRBD1 or TRBD2 for D (5 bases each). This CDR3 is 14 amino acids long. Trimming removed 4 bases at V and 7 bases at J, with 14 bases between. Germline loops: CDR1 SGHDT, CDR2 YYEEEE.